A selection of T cell receptor beta chains follows, all from one sample in a study of blood T cell repertoires in COVID-19. Profiling relied on immunoSEQ multiplex PCR, and the TCRdb table lists in-frame clones only, not all of them. The sample has about 64,000 clones, 80% to 95% seen once. The sequenced material came from peripheral blood. Receptor source: a woman of 80 years or more with active COVID-19. The CDR3 runs from the conserved cysteine through the conserved F or W. D genes are given only for firm matches. Clone sizes are given selectively: once, few, many, or a class where the clone is expanded.

d_call	cdr3_length	v_call	j_call	clone_size	cdr3_aa	cdr3_nt
TRBD2	14	TRBV15	TRBJ2-2	.	CATSDGGDTGELFF	TGTGCCACCAGCGACGGGGGGGACACCGGGGAGCTGTTTTTT
TRBD2	16	TRBV28	TRBJ2-3	.	CASSRSGGAKTDTQYF	TGTGCCAGCAGCCGTAGCGGGGGGGCTAAGACAGATACGCAGTATTTT
.	14	TRBV28	TRBJ2-7	.	CASSFPDIPHEQYF	TGTGCCAGCAGTTTCCCCGACATCCCCCACGAGCAGTACTTC
TRBD2	15	TRBV6-5	TRBJ2-5	.	CASSYSLTSGRAQYF	TGTGCCAGCAGTTACTCTCTGACTAGCGGGAGGGCCCAGTACTTC
.	16	TRBV6-6	TRBJ1-6	.	CASSYSPGAGDSPLHF	TGTGCCAGCAGTTACTCACCGGGCGCGGGCGATTCACCCCTCCACTTT
.	13	TRBV6-5	TRBJ1-5	.	CASNRQSSQPQHF	TGTGCCAGCAATCGACAGAGCTCTCAGCCCCAGCATTTT
.	15	TRBV3-1/TRBV3-2	TRBJ1-6	once	CASSPGGQGNSPLHF	TGTGCCAGCAGCCCCGGTGGGCAGGGGAATTCACCCCTCCACTTT
TRBD2	15	TRBV6-5	TRBJ2-1	once	CASRRLAGGPYEQFF	TGTGCCAGCCGCCGACTAGCGGGAGGGCCCTATGAGCAGTTCTTC
TRBD2	15	TRBV24-1	TRBJ2-1	.	CATSDPGTSGVEQFF	TGTGCCACCAGTGACCCCGGGACTAGCGGGGTTGAGCAGTTCTTC
TRBD2	17	TRBV5-5	TRBJ2-7	few	CASSPIPSSGRASEQYF	TGTGCCAGCAGCCCCATTCCGTCTAGCGGGAGGGCCTCCGAGCAGTACTTC
.	14	TRBV28	TRBJ1-5	.	CASRRGGSNQPQHF	TGTGCCAGCAGGAGGGGGGGGAGCAATCAGCCCCAGCATTTT
TRBD1	14	TRBV15	TRBJ2-7	.	CATARGPPNYEQYF	TGTGCCACCGCGAGGGGGCCCCCAAACTACGAGCAGTACTTC
TRBD1	14	TRBV28	TRBJ1-4	.	CASSSGQANEKLFF	TGTGCCAGCAGTTCGGGACAGGCTAATGAAAAACTGTTTTTT
TRBD1	15	TRBV7-6	TRBJ1-1	once	CASSTSDRENTEAFF	TGTGCCAGCAGCACCTCCGACAGGGAGAACACTGAAGCTTTCTTT
.	16	TRBV3-1/TRBV3-2	TRBJ1-1	.	CASSQWSGADYTEAFF	TGTGCCAGCAGCCAGTGGTCAGGGGCTGATTATACTGAAGCTTTCTTT
.	17	TRBV18	TRBJ1-4	.	CASSPGTGHQGEQKLFF	TGTGCCAGCTCACCAGGTACCGGTCACCAGGGCGAGCAAAAACTGTTTTTT
TRBD1	15	TRBV7-2	TRBJ2-1	once	CASSTDRGTYNEQFF	TGTGCCAGCAGCACAGACAGGGGAACCTACAATGAGCAGTTCTTC
TRBD2	16	TRBV5-1	TRBJ2-3	.	CASSLGLAGGPDTQYF	TGCGCCAGCAGCTTGGGACTAGCGGGGGGGCCAGATACGCAGTATTTT
TRBD1	15	TRBV19	TRBJ1-6	.	CASKPGQGVKSPLHF	TGTGCCAGTAAACCGGGACAGGGGGTAAAGTCACCCCTCCACTTT
TRBD1	13	TRBV10-3	TRBJ2-7	.	CAISLGQLYEQYF	TGTGCCATCAGCTTGGGACAGCTCTACGAGCAGTACTTC
TRBD2	13	TRBV12-3/TRBV12-4	TRBJ2-1	.	CASSLGTSYEQFF	TGTGCCAGCAGTTTAGGGACTAGCTATGAGCAGTTCTTC
.	15	TRBV19	TRBJ1-3	.	CASMETPNSGNTIYF	TGTGCCAGTATGGAGACTCCGAACTCTGGAAACACCATATATTTT
TRBD2	18	TRBV4-1	TRBJ2-1	.	CASSQDAWAGGTYNEQFF	TGCGCCAGCAGCCAAGATGCTTGGGCGGGAGGGACCTACAATGAGCAGTTCTTC
.	14	TRBV9	TRBJ1-6	.	CASSESSYNSPLHF	TGTGCCAGCAGCGAGAGCTCCTATAATTCACCCCTCCACTTT
.	15	TRBV1	TRBJ2-7	.	CTSSKCKRSVDEQYF	TGCACCAGCAGCAAATGCAAAAGATCGGTTGACGAGCAGTACTTC
.	12	TRBV2	TRBJ2-3	.	CASGRGTDTQYF	TGTGCCAGCGGGCGGGGCACAGATACGCAGTATTTT
.	14	TRBV18	TRBJ1-2	.	CASSPSGTKGGYTF	TGTGCCAGCTCACCGTCCGGGACAAAGGGCGGCTACACCTTC
.	14	TRBV19	TRBJ2-7	.	CASSPLDRSYEQYF	TGTGCCAGTAGCCCCTTGGACAGATCCTACGAGCAGTACTTC
TRBD1	14	TRBV28	TRBJ1-4	.	CASSVQGKNEKLFF	TGTGCCAGCAGTGTACAGGGGAAAAATGAAAAACTGTTTTTT
TRBD1	12	TRBV28	TRBJ1-2	once	CASHSRQGGYTF	TGTGCCAGTCATTCTAGACAGGGTGGTTACACCTTC
TRBD1	15	TRBV15	TRBJ1-5	.	CATSTSGQSYQPQHF	TGTGCCACCAGCACTTCGGGACAGTCTTATCAGCCCCAGCATTTT
TRBD1	15	TRBV28	TRBJ1-1	.	CASRPTTGGNTEAFF	TGTGCCAGCAGACCGACGACAGGGGGGAACACTGAAGCTTTCTTT
TRBD1	15	TRBV7-2	TRBJ1-6	.	CASSSRQGENSPLHF	TGTGCCAGCAGCTCACGACAGGGGGAAAATTCACCCCTCCACTTT
.	15	TRBV3-1/TRBV3-2	TRBJ1-6	.	CASSQAVYVYSPLHF	TGTGCCAGCAGCCAGGCCGTGTATGTATATTCACCCCTCCACTTT
TRBD1	15	TRBV18	TRBJ2-4	once	CASSPPGQGNGIQYF	TGTGCCAGCTCACCACCGGGACAGGGTAACGGCATTCAGTACTTC
TRBD1	19	TRBV13	TRBJ1-6	.	CASRENTGGASTSFSPLHF	TGTGCCAGCAGGGAGAATACAGGGGGCGCGTCGACGTCCTTCTCACCCCTCCACTTT
.	15	TRBV7-9	TRBJ1-2	.	CASSLGRATNYGYTF	TGTGCCAGCAGCTTAGGTCGAGCAACTAACTATGGCTACACCTTC
TRBD2	14	TRBV5-5	TRBJ2-4	.	CASSSSGVENIQYF	TGTGCCAGCAGCTCTAGCGGGGTGGAAAACATTCAGTACTTC
.	16	TRBV7-2	TRBJ1-3	.	CASSPNGGAEGNTIYF	TGTGCCAGCAGCCCAAACGGGGGGGCGGAAGGAAACACCATATATTTT
TRBD1	17	TRBV11-2	TRBJ2-2	.	CASSPLRTGVGTGELFF	TGTGCCAGCAGCCCCCTCCGGACAGGGGTAGGAACCGGGGAGCTGTTTTTT
TRBD2	16	TRBV19	TRBJ2-4	.	CASSNSGGGSKNIQYF	TGTGCCAGTAGTAATTCGGGGGGAGGAAGCAAAAACATTCAGTACTTC
.	15	TRBV5-1	TRBJ2-1	.	CASSLGLTPLNEQFF	TGCGCCAGCAGCTTGGGACTGACCCCTCTCAATGAGCAGTTCTTC
.	13	TRBV29-1	TRBJ2-7	few	CSVEKADSYEQYF	TGCAGCGTTGAAAAGGCGGATTCCTACGAGCAGTACTTC
TRBD2	16	TRBV28	TRBJ2-5	.	CASSLAGEGVIETQYF	TGTGCCAGCAGTCTAGCGGGAGAAGGGGTGATAGAGACCCAGTACTTC
TRBD1	16	TRBV3-1/TRBV3-2	TRBJ1-6	.	CASSQRTGARNSPLHF	TGTGCCAGCAGCCAAAGGACAGGGGCTAGGAATTCACCCCTCCACTTT
TRBD1	16	TRBV10-1	TRBJ2-2	.	CASSPYRGQEAGELFF	TGCGCCAGCAGTCCCTACAGGGGGCAGGAAGCCGGGGAGCTGTTTTTT
.	15	TRBV18	TRBJ1-1	.	CASSPRAGENTEAFF	TGTGCCAGCTCACCGAGGGCAGGGGAGAACACTGAAGCTTTCTTT
TRBD1	14	TRBV18	TRBJ1-1	.	CASSPRQGNTEAFF	TGTGCCAGCTCACCACGACAGGGGAACACTGAAGCTTTCTTT
TRBD1	14	TRBV4-1	TRBJ1-2	once	CASSLDRVGFGYTF	TGCGCCAGCAGCCTGGACAGGGTCGGATTTGGCTACACCTTC
.	16	TRBV10-1	TRBJ1-3	.	CASSEADLLSGNTIYF	TGCGCCAGCAGTGAAGCGGATCTCTTATCTGGAAACACCATATATTTT
TRBD1	17	TRBV24-1	TRBJ1-2	once	CATSDSGTGGGIVGYTF	TGTGCCACCAGTGATTCGGGGACAGGGGGCGGGATTGTAGGCTACACCTTC
.	16	TRBV21-1	TRBJ2-7	.	CASSDGKASGWDEQYF	TGTGCCAGCAGCGATGGAAAGGCTAGCGGGTGGGACGAGCAGTACTTC
TRBD2	19	TRBV9	TRBJ2-2	.	CASSVDGRRDPSGTGELFF	TGTGCCAGCAGCGTAGACGGGAGGAGGGACCCATCGGGCACCGGGGAGCTGTTTTTT